The present T cell receptor beta chain was sequenced within a study of control samples from healthy donors and cancer patients. The germline V gene encodes CDR1 LGHDT and CDR2 YNNKEL (reference sequence). Trimming removed 6 bases from V and 4 bases from J, with 15 bases in between. This CDR3 region has 14 residues. Some clones are missing from TCRdb's copy, which holds only in-frame ones; the method was immunoSEQ multiplex PCR. The sample yields tens of thousands of clones, less than 95% seen once. The clonotype originates from a man younger than 45 with colorectal cancer. The chain is built from TRBV3-1 (or the pseudogene TRBV3-2) and TRBJ1-1; D remains ambiguous. Sequencing used PBMCs. The DNA for the CDR3 is TGTGCCAGCAGTCGAGGATCTGTCCGCACTGAAGCTTTCTTT. Its protein product is CASSRGSVRTEAFF.